The 23 T cell receptor beta chains in this list originate from one sample, sequenced in a study of glioma-infiltrating T cells after dendritic cell vaccination. The assay was immunoSEQ multiplex PCR, and TCRdb's table has in-frame clones only and misses some. This repertoire shows about 21,000 clones, 79% found once; its top ten account for about 37%. Here the sequenced sample was blood, taken before dendritic cell vaccination. The receptors shown here come from a human donor with glioblastoma.

The chain carries TRBV29-1 and TRBJ2-3; tentative D call: TRBD1 (5 bases). The CDR3 length is 14 residues. Germline CDR1 and CDR2: SQVTM and ANQGSEA. The germline V and J ends were trimmed by 8 bases and 1 base, with 16 bases remaining between them. CDR3 residues: CSLSGSVGTDTQYF. The CDR3 bases are TGCAGCTTATCAGGGTCGGTGGGCACAGATACGCAGTATTTT.

This rearrangement joins TRBV29-1 to TRBJ1-1; tentatively, D is TRBD1 (6 bases). Germline CDR1 SQVTM, CDR2 ANQGSEA. Trimming stripped 6 bases from V and 7 bases from J, with 15 bases between. There are 12 residues in the CDR3. DNA of the CDR3: TGCAGCGTGACACAGGGACGGGGTGAAGCTTTCTTT. Translating gives CSVTQGRGEAFF.

This chain connects TRBV9 to TRBJ1-2; D gene ambiguous. Germline CDR1 is SGDLS and CDR2 is YYNGEE. The CDR3 totals 12 residues. V was pared by 2 bases and J by 7 bases, with 9 bases between. CDR3 sequence: CASSVRAGGYTF. In DNA form, the CDR3 reads TGTGCCAGCAGCGTGAGGGCGGGTGGCTACACCTTC.

This clone has only a few counts. The V and J genes are TRBV9 and TRBJ2-7, with 8 nucleotides matching TRBD1. The CDR3 contains 15 residues. Germline lookup yields CDR1 SGDLS and CDR2 YYNGEE. The J segment lost 6 bases and the V segment lost 0 bases, leaving 8 bases of the junction unmatched. The CDR3 DNA reads as TGTGCCAGCAGCGTAGATGTCAGGGGGCACGTCGAGCAGTACTTC. The encoded protein is CASSVDVRGHVEQYF.

The chain links TRBV18 to TRBJ2-7; 7 nucleotides align to TRBD1. J lost 2 bases, V lost 3 bases, and 7 bases had no gene match. Per the germline V gene, CDR1 is KGHSH and CDR2 is LQKENI. The CDR3 is made up of 15 amino acids. CDR3 nucleotides: TGTGCCAGCTCACCTGAGACAGGGTGGACCTACGAGCAGTACTTC. This gives the protein CASSPETGWTYEQYF.

The rearrangement links TRBV19 to TRBJ1-1, with D unclear. This CDR3 region has 13 residues. The germline CDR1 and CDR2 sequences are LNHDA and SQIVND (reference sequence). The V and J ends lost 5 bases and 5 bases respectively, with 12 bases between them. CDR3 DNA: TGTGCCAGTAGTGTCGGGATAATTACTGAAGCTTTCTTT. Translation gives CASSVGIITEAFF.

The chain joins TRBV27 to TRBJ1-5, with a tentative D call TRBD1 (6 bases). CDR1 and CDR2 from the germline V gene are MNHEY and SMNVEV (reference sequence). Trimming took 3 bases from V and 8 from J, leaving 8 bases between them. This CDR3 region has 12 residues. The DNA of the CDR3 is TGTGCCAGCAGTTTCTCAGGGGAGCCCCAGCATTTT. This encodes CASSFSGEPQHF.

This clone was observed a few times. The chain links TRBV10-3 to TRBJ2-5; 7 nucleotides align to TRBD2. The J call may be in error: the DNA end matches TRBJ2-7 better. The CDR3 runs 15 residues. Germline CDR1 and CDR2: ENHRY and SYGVKD. The CDR3, as DNA: TGTGCCATCCAAGTTCTAAAGCGGGGAACCTACGAGCAGTACTTC. Residues: CAIQVLKRGTYEQYF.

This chain uses TRBV30 with TRBJ1-3, with unresolved D. This CDR3 comprises 12 residues. Germline assignment: CDR1 GTSNPN and CDR2 SVGIG (reference sequence). The V end was cut by 8 bases, the J end by 0 bases, with 8 bases between. CDR3 residues: CAGILSGNTIYF. The CDR3 coding sequence is TGTGCCGGGATCCTCTCTGGAAACACCATATATTTT.

This clone was counted once. The CDR3 here is CARSSGTSGSVVYEQYF. The CDR3 DNA reads TGTGCCAGAAGCTCCGGGACTAGCGGGAGTGTGGTATACGAGCAGTACTTC. This chain links TRBV5-3 with TRBJ2-7, with TRBD2 identical over 14 bases. TRBV5-3 is classed as an ORF, of uncertain function. After removal of 3 bases from V and 4 bases from J, the junction contained 9 bases not matched to a gene. The CDR3 sequence is 17 residues long.

The chain recombines TRBV15 with TRBJ1-5, with 7 bases aligning to TRBD1. Trimming took 1 base from V and 1 from J; bases not matched to a gene: 7. Germline V CDR1 and CDR2: LNHNV, YYDKDF (reference sequence). This CDR3 comprises 17 residues. CDR3 DNA: TGTGCCACCAGCAGAGTCACAGGGGTGGCGAGCAATCAGCCCCAGCATTTT. Translation: CATSRVTGVASNQPQHF.

The rearrangement joins TRBV9 to TRBJ1-2; D not resolved. Germline V gene sequence: CDR1 SGDLS, CDR2 YYNGEE. This CDR3 has 15 residues. V was shortened by 4 bases and J by 4 bases, with 17 bases between the two germline ends. CDR3 sequence reads: CASSPNPRQLYGYTF. The CDR3 DNA follows: TGTGCCAGCAGCCCCAACCCGAGACAACTCTATGGCTACACCTTC.

J is TRBJ2-1 and V is TRBV30; 11 bases agree with TRBD2. The CDR3 runs to 14 residues. V shed 2 bases and J 6 bases; nucleotides not matched to a gene: 3. Germline V lookup: CDR1 GTSNPN, CDR2 SVGIG (reference sequence). CDR3 residues: CAWSILAGVNEQFF. Here the CDR3 DNA reads TGTGCCTGGAGTATACTAGCGGGAGTCAATGAGCAGTTCTTC.

The chain carries TRBV4-2 and TRBJ2-3; 10 bases agree with TRBD2. The ends lost 6 bases at V and 4 bases at J; junction bases unmatched: 4. Germline CDR1 reads LGHNA; CDR2 reads YNFKEQ. The CDR3 is 14 residues long. The CDR3 region has the DNA TGTGCCAGCAGACCTAGCGGGAGCCCAGATACGCAGTATTTT. Protein product: CASRPSGSPDTQYF.

The chain joins TRBV28 to TRBJ2-7; 7 bases line up with TRBD1. CDR1 MDHEN and CDR2 SYDVKM come from the germline V gene. There are 13 residues in the CDR3. Trimming at V came to 8 bases and at J to 0 bases, leaving 4 bases not matched to a gene. In nucleotides, the CDR3 is TGTGCCAGCGGACAGGACAACTCCTACGAGCAGTACTTC. Its protein is CASGQDNSYEQYF.

V gene TRBV5-1 combines with J gene TRBJ2-2; D is possibly TRBD2 (5 bases). V was clipped by 4 bases and J by 6 bases, with 7 bases between them. The CDR3 has 12 residues. The germline V gene has CDR1 SGHRS and CDR2 YFSETQ. CDR3 residues: CASSPRAGELFF. The CDR3 DNA reads TGCGCCAGCAGCCCGAGGGCCGGGGAGCTGTTTTTT.

V is TRBV27 and J is TRBJ2-7, with D perhaps TRBD2 (5 bases). V lost 2 bases and J lost 4, with 12 bases in between. CDR3 length: 14 residues. Germline V gene sequence: CDR1 MNHEY, CDR2 SMNVEV (reference sequence). The CDR3 reads CASSLGGNAYEQYF. CDR3 DNA sequence: TGTGCCAGCAGTTTAGGAGGCAATGCTTACGAGCAGTACTTC.

The chain links TRBV4-1 to TRBJ2-3; tentatively, D is TRBD2 (6 bases). Germline CDR1 reads MGHRA; CDR2 reads YSYEKL. CDR3 length: 14 amino acids. Trimming took 0 bases from V and 3 from J, leaving 7 bases between them. The CDR3 DNA reads TGCGCCAGCAGCCAAGAGGGGGGTACAGATACGCAGTATTTT. Protein: CASSQEGGTDTQYF.

This clone was found once. The chain has TRBV7-9 and TRBJ2-3; D is undetermined. Trimming pared 3 bases from V and 6 bases from J, leaving 10 bases between. Germline V gene sequence: CDR1 SEHNR, CDR2 FQNEAQ (reference sequence). The CDR3 sequence is 13 residues long. The CDR3 DNA is TGTGCCAGCAGCTTCACCCAGAGGGATACGCAGTATTTT. Protein product: CASSFTQRDTQYF. The whole variable domain, remainder taken from reference TRBV7-9 and TRBJ2-3, is DTGVSQNPRHKITKRGQNVTFRCDPISEHNRLYWYRQTLGQGPEFLTYFQNEAQLEKSRLLSDRFSAERPKGSFSTLEIQRTEQGDSAMYLCASSFTQRDTQYFGPGTRLTVL.

The chain joins TRBV23-1 to TRBJ2-6; weak D call: TRBD2 (6 bases). TRBV23-1 is marked as an open reading frame, function uncertain. V was clipped by 0 bases and J by 0 bases, with 24 bases between them. The CDR3 length is 22 residues. The CDR3 DNA is TGCGCCAGCAGTCAATCGAGGGTTCAAGCGGGCCCTCCAGCCTCTGGGGCCAACGTCCTGACTTTC. It is translated as CASSQSRVQAGPPASGANVLTF.

V gene TRBV30 combines with J gene TRBJ2-5, with 11 bases fitting TRBD1. Looked up from germline, CDR1 is GTSNPN and CDR2 is SVGIG (reference sequence). The CDR3 spans 14 residues. Trimming at V came to 3 bases and at J to 7 bases, leaving 7 bases not matched to a gene. CDR3 residues: CAWSRTGGGVTQYF. The CDR3 DNA reads TGTGCCTGGAGCCGGACAGGGGGCGGGGTGACCCAGTACTTC.

The V call is TRBV30, the J call TRBJ1-4; D is unclear. V lost 0 bases to trimming and J lost 3 bases, with 8 bases between them. Looked up from germline, CDR1 is GTSNPN and CDR2 is SVGIG (reference sequence). CDR3 length: 14 residues. Here the CDR3 DNA reads TGTGCCTGGAGTGTTCAGGTCTCTAATGAAAAACTGTTTTTT. It yields the protein CAWSVQVSNEKLFF.

This clone has only a few counts. The chain has TRBV4-3 and TRBJ2-1; the match to TRBD2 covers 10 bases. V was pared by 0 bases and J by 9 bases, with 8 bases of the junction left unmatched. This CDR3 is 16 amino acids long. Germline V gives CDR1 LGHNA, CDR2 YSLEER. In nucleotides, the CDR3 is TGCGCCAGCAGCCAAGAATCAGCGGGAGGGCCGCTTGAGCAGTTCTTC. Its translation: CASSQESAGGPLEQFF.